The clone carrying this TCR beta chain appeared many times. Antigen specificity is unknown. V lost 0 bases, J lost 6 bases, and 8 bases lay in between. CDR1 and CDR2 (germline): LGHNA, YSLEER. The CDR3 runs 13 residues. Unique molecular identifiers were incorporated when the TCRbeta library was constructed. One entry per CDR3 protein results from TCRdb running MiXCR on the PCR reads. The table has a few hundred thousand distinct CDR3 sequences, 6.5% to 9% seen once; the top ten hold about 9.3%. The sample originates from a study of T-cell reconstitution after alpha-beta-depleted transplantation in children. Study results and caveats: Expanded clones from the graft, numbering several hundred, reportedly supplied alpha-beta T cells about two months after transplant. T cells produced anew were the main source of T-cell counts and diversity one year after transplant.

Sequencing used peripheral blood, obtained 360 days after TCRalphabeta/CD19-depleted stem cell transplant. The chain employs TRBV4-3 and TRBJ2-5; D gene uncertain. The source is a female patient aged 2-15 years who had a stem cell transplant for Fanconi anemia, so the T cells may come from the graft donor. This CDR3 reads CASSQDRLKTQYF. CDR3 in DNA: TGCGCCAGCAGCCAAGATAGGTTAAAGACCCAGTACTTC.